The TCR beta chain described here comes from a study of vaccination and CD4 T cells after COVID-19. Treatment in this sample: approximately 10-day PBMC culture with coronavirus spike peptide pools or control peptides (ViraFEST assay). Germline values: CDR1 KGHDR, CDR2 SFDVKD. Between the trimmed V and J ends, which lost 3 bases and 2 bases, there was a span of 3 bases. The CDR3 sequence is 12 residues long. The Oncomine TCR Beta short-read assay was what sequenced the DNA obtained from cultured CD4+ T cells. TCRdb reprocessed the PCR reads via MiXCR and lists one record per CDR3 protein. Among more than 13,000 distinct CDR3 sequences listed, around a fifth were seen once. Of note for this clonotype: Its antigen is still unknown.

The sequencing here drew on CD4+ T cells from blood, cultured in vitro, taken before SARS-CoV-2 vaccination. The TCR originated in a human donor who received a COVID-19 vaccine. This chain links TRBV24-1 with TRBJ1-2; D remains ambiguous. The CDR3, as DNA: TGTGCCACCAGTGATAAGAACTATGGCTACACCTTC. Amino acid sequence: CATSDKNYGYTF.